The clone carrying this TCR beta chain was recorded at least ten times. The sample comes from a study of T cells after yellow fever vaccination. Between the trimmed V and J ends, which lost 5 bases and 5 bases, there was a span of 9 bases. This CDR3 has 12 residues. In germline, CDR1 is SGHVS, CDR2 FQNEAQ. TCRdb redid the calling of the 5' RACE reads with MiXCR, one entry per CDR3 protein. The data contain approximately 110,000 distinct CDR3 sequences, around 8.6% of them singletons. The receptor's source is a man aged 25-45 years who received the YFV17D yellow fever vaccine. The chain recombines TRBV7-8 with TRBJ1-1; no clear D gene. This specimen consisted of CD8+ T cells sorted from PBMCs, obtained 45 days after the yellow fever booster vaccination. The CDR3 loop is CASSRLGTEAFF. CDR3 DNA: TGTGCCAGCAGCAGGTTAGGAACTGAAGCTTTCTTT.